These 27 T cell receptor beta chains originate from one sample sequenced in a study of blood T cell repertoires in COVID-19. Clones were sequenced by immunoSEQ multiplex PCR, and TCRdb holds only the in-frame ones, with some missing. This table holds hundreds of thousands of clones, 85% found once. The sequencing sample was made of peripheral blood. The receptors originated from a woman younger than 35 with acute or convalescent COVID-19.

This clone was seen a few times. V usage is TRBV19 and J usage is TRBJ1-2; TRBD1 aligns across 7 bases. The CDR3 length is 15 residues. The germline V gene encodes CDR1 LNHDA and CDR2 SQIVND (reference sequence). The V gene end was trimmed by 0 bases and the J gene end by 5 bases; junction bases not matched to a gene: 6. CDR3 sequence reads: CASSIDHATGYGYTF. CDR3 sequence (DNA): TGTGCCAGTAGTATAGATCATGCGACAGGGTATGGCTACACCTTC.

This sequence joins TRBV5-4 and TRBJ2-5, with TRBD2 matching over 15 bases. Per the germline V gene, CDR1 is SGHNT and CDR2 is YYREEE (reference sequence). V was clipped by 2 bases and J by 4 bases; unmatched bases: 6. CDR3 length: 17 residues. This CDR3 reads CASSFRTSGGAGETQYF. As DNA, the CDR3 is TGTGCCAGCAGCTTCAGGACTAGCGGGGGGGCAGGAGAGACCCAGTACTTC.

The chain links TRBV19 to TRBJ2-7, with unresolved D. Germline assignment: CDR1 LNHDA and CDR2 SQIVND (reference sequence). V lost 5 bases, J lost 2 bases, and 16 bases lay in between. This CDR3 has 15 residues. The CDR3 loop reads CASSGYTPRAYEQYF. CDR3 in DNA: TGTGCCAGTAGTGGGTATACCCCCCGGGCCTACGAGCAGTACTTC.

The DNA for the CDR3 is TGTGCCAGCTCACCACCGCAAGATAGATACCTCCAGGACGAGCAGTACTTC. This translates into CASSPPQDRYLQDEQYF. The V and J genes are TRBV18 and TRBJ2-7; unclear D gene. The germline V and J ends were trimmed by 0 bases and 5 bases, with 20 bases remaining between them. The CDR3 spans 17 residues. From germline, CDR1 is KGHSH and CDR2 LQKENI.

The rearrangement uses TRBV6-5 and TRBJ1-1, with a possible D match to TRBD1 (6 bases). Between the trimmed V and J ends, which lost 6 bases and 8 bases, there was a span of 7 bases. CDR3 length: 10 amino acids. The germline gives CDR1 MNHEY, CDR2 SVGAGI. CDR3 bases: TGTGCCAGCAGGGACAGAGAAGCTTTCTTT. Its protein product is CASRDREAFF.

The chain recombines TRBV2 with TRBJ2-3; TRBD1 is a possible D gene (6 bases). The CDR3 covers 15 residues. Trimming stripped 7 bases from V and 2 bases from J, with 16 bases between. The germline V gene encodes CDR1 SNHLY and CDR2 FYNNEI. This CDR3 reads CASTLDRSYTDTQYF. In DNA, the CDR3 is TGTGCCAGCACTTTAGACAGGAGCTACACAGATACGCAGTATTTT.

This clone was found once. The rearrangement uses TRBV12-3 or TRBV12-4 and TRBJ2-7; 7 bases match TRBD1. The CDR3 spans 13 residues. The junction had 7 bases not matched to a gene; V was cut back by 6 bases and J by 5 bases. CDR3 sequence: CASRTGQRHEQYF. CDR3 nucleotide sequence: TGTGCCAGCAGGACGGGACAGCGTCACGAGCAGTACTTC.

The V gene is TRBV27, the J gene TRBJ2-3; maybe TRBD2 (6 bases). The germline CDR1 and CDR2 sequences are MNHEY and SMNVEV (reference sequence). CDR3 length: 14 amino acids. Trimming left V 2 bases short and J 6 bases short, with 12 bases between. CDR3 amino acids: CASSLLAPVDTQYF. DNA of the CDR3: TGTGCCAGCAGTTTACTAGCGCCCGTCGATACGCAGTATTTT.

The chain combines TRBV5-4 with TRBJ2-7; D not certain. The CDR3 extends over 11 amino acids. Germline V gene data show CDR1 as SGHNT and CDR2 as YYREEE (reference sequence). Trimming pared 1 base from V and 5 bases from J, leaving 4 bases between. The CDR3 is CASSLTDEQYF. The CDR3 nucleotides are TGTGCCAGCAGCTTGACGGACGAGCAGTACTTC.

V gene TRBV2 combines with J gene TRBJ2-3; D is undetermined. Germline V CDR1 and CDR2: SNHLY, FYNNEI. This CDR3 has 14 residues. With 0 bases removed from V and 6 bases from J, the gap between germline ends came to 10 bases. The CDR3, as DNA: TGTGCCAGCAGTGAAGCGGCGGCTACGGATACGCAGTATTTT. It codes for CASSEAAATDTQYF.

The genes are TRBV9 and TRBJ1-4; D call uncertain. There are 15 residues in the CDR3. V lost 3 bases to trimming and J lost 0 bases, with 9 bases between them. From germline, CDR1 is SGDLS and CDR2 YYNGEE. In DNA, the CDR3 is TGTGCCAGCAGCGCCGAGGATTCAACTAATGAAAAACTGTTTTTT. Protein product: CASSAEDSTNEKLFF.

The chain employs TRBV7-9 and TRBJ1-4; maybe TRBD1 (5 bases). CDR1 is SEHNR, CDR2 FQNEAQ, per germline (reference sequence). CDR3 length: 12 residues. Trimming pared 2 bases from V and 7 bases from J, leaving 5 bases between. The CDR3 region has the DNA TGTGCCAGCAGCTTACAGGGTGAAAAACTGTTTTTT. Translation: CASSLQGEKLFF.

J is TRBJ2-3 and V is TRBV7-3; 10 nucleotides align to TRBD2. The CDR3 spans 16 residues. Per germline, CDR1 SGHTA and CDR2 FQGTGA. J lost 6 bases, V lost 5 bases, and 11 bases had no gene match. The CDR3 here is CASSPRVSGGLDTQYF. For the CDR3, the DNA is TGTGCCAGCAGCCCTAGAGTTAGCGGGGGGTTGGATACGCAGTATTTT.

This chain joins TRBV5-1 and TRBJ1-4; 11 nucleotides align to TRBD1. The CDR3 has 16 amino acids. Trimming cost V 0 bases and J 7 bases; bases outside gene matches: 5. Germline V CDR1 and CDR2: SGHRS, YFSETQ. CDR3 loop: CASSLAAGTGGEKLFF. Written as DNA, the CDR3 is TGCGCCAGCAGCTTGGCCGCCGGGACAGGGGGTGAAAAACTGTTTTTT.

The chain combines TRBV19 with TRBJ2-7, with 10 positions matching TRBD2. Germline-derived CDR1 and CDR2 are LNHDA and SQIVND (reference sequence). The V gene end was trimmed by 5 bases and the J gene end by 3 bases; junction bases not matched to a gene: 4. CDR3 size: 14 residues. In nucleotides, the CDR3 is TGTGCCAGTAGTGTTAAGCGGGGGGGCTACGAGCAGTACTTC. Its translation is CASSVKRGGYEQYF.

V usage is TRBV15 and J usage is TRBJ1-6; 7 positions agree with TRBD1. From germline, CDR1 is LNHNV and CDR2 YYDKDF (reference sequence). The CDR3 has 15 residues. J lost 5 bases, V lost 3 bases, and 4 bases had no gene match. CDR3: CATSREGQHNSPLHF. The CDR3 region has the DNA TGTGCCACCAGCAGGGAGGGACAGCATAATTCACCCCTCCACTTT. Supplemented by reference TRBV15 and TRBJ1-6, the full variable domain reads DAMVIQNPRYQVTQFGKPVTLSCSQTLNHNVMYWYQQKSSQAPKLLFHYYDKDFNNEADTPDNFQSRRPNTSFCFLDIRSPGLGDTAMYLCATSREGQHNSPLHFGNGTRLTVT.

The DNA of the CDR3 is TGTGCCATCAGCGCTAGCGTAGGAAGGGATACGCAGTATTTT. It specifies CAISASVGRDTQYF. The V and J genes are TRBV10-3 and TRBJ2-3; TRBD2 might be the D (6 bases). V gave up 6 bases and J gave up 6 bases, with 16 bases separating them. The CDR3 extends over 14 amino acids. Germline CDR1 ENHRY, CDR2 SYGVKD.

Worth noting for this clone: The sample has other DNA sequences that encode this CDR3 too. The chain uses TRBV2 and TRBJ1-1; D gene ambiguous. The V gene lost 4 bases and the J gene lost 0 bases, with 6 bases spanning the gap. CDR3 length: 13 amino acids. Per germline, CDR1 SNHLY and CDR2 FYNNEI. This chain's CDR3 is CASSGQLNTEAFF. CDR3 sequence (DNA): TGTGCCAGCAGTGGGCAGTTGAACACTGAAGCTTTCTTT.

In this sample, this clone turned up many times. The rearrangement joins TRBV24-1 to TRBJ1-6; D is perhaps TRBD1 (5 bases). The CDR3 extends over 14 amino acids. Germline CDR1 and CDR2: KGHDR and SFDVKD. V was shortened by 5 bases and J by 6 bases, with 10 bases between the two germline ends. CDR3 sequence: CATSGDSSNSPLHF. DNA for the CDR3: TGTGCCACCAGTGGAGACAGCTCTAATTCACCCCTCCACTTT.

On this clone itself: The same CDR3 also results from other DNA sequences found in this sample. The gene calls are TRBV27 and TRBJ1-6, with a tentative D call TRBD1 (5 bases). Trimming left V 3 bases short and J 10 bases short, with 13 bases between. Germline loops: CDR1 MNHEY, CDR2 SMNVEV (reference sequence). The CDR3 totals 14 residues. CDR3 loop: CASSFPGLGSPLHF. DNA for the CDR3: TGTGCCAGCAGTTTCCCAGGGCTAGGATCACCCCTCCACTTT.

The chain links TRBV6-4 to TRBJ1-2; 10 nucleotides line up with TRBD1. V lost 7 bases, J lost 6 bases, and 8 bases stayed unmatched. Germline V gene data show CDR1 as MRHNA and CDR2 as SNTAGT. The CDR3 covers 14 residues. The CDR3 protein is CASKAQTGGDGYTF. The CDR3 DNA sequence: TGTGCCAGCAAGGCCCAGACAGGGGGCGATGGCTACACCTTC.

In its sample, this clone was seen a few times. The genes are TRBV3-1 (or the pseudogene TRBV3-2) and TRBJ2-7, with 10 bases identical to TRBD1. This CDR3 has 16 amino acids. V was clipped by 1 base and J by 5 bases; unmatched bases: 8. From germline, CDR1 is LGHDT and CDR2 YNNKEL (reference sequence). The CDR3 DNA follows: TGTGCCAGCAGCCAAGGGGGACAGGGGATTGTCGACGAGCAGTACTTC. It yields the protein CASSQGGQGIVDEQYF.

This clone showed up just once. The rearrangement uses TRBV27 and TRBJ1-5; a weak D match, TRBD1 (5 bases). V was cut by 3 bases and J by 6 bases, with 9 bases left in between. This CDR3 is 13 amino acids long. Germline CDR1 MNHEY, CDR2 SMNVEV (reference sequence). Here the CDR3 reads CASSLVGGQPQHF. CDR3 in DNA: TGTGCCAGCAGTTTGGTCGGGGGTCAGCCCCAGCATTTT.

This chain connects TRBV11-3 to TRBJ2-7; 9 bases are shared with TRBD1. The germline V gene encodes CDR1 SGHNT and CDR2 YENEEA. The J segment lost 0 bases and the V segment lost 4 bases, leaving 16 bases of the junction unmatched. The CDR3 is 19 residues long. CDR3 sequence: CASSSTTPGQGASSYEQYF. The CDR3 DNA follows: TGTGCCAGCAGCTCAACCACTCCGGGACAGGGCGCAAGCTCCTACGAGCAGTACTTC.

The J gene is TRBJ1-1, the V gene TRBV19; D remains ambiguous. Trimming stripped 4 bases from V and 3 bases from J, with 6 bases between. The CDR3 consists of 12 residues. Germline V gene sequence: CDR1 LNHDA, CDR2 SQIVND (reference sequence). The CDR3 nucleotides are TGTGCCAGTAGTAACAGATACACTGAAGCTTTCTTT. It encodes CASSNRYTEAFF.

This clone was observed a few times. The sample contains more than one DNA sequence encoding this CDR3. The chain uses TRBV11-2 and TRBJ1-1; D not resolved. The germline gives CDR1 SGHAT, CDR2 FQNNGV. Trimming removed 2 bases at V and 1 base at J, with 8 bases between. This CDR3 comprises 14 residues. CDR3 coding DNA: TGTGCCAGCAGCTTATCTGGCGGGAACACTGAAGCTTTCTTT. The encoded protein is CASSLSGGNTEAFF.

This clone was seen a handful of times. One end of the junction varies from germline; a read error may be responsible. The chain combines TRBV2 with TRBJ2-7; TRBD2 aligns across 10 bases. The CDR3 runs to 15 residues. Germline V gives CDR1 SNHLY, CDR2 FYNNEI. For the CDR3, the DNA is TGTGCCAGCAGCGAAGGGCTAGCGGGAGCTAACGAGCAGTACTTC. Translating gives CASSEGLAGANEQYF.